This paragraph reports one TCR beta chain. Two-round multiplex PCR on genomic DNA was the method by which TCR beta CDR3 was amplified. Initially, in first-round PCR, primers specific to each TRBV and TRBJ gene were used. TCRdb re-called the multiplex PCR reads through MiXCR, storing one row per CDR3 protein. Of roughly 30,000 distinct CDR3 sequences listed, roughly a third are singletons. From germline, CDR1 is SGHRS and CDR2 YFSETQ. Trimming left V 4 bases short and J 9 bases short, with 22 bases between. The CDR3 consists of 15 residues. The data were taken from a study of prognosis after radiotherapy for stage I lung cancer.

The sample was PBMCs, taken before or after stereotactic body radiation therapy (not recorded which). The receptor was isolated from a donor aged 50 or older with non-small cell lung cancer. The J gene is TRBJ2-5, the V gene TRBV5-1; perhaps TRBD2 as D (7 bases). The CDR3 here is CASSPGGRRPDAQYF. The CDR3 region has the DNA TGCGCCAGCAGCCCCGGGGGGCGCAGGCCAGATGCCCAGTACTTC.